The 8 T cell receptor beta chains below all came from one sample that was sequenced in a study of blood T cell repertoires in COVID-19 (dated by TCRdb to about 2020). The library came from the immunoSEQ multiplex PCR assay. TCRdb stores this immuneACCESS table with in-frame sequences only. Part of the clones is absent; in the studies checked, under half of the shortfall reflects unresolved V genes, and no reason is known for the rest. The sample table shows 250,000 or so clones, and around 80% are seen once. The ten largest account for 3.5% to 5% of the sample. Sequencing used peripheral blood. These receptors all come from a man in his sixties with acute or convalescent COVID-19.

The chain employs TRBV12-5 and TRBJ2-5; 8 bases map to TRBD1. The CDR3 sequence is 15 residues long. After removal of 5 bases from V and 2 bases from J, the junction contained 7 bases not matched to a gene. CDR1 and CDR2 (germline): LGHNT, FRNRAP. The chain's CDR3 is CASGAGTGLQETQYF. CDR3 nucleotides: TGTGCTAGTGGTGCCGGGACAGGCCTTCAAGAGACCCAGTACTTC. The complete variable domain, with remaining parts taken from reference TRBV12-5 and TRBJ2-5, reads DARVTQTPRHKVTEMGQEVTMRCQPILGHNTVFWYRQTMMQGLELLAYFRNRAPLDDSGMPKDRFSAEMPDATLATLKIQPSEPRDSAVYFCASGAGTGLQETQYFGPGTRLLVL.

Concerning this clone itself: Other DNA sequences of this sample code for an identical CDR3. V gene TRBV7-3 combines with J gene TRBJ2-1; D not certain. The CDR3 runs to 13 residues. Looked up from germline, CDR1 is SGHTA and CDR2 is FQGTGA. V was trimmed by 2 bases and J by 4 bases, leaving 6 bases between them. The CDR3 sequence: CASSLDTYNEQFF. The CDR3 DNA sequence: TGTGCCAGCAGCTTAGACACTTACAATGAGCAGTTCTTC.

The chain links TRBV6-4 to TRBJ2-3; 7 nucleotides line up with TRBD2. The CDR3 runs 15 residues. Germline V lookup: CDR1 MRHNA, CDR2 SNTAGT. J was trimmed by 3 bases and V by 3 bases; bases with no gene match: 6. The CDR3 here is CASSEGPGGTDTQYF. In nucleotides, the CDR3 is TGTGCCAGCAGTGAGGGGCCGGGAGGTACAGATACGCAGTATTTT.

In its sample, this clone was seen once. This sequence joins TRBV30 and TRBJ2-7; possibly TRBD1 for D (5 bases). This CDR3 spans 14 amino acids. Germline assignment: CDR1 GTSNPN and CDR2 SVGIG (reference sequence). V was trimmed by 4 bases and J by 2 bases, leaving 15 bases between them. CDR3 protein: CAWTRDLGPYEQYF. In DNA form, the CDR3 reads TGTGCCTGGACCCGTGACCTGGGGCCCTACGAGCAGTACTTC.

The CDR3 here is CASSYFPENSGGYTF. The CDR3 DNA sequence: TGTGCCAGCAGTTACTTCCCAGAAAACTCAGGTGGCTACACCTTC. The chain employs TRBV6-5 and TRBJ1-2; no firm D call. Germline V gives CDR1 MNHEY, CDR2 SVGAGI. CDR3 size: 15 residues. Trimming stripped 1 base from V and 7 bases from J, with 16 bases between.

V usage is TRBV6-1 and J usage is TRBJ2-7; the D gene is possibly TRBD1 (5 bases). The V and J ends lost 3 bases and 2 bases respectively, with 8 bases between them. The germline CDR1 and CDR2 sequences are MNHNS and SASEGT. This CDR3 spans 13 amino acids. The CDR3 sequence is CASSEPGTYEQYF. CDR3 coding DNA: TGTGCCAGCAGTGAGCCAGGGACCTACGAGCAGTACTTC.

The rearrangement joins TRBV29-1 to TRBJ2-1, with D possibly being TRBD1 (6 bases). CDR3 size: 10 residues. Germline CDR1 is SQVTM and CDR2 is ANQGSEA. V was clipped by 5 bases and J by 10 bases, with 9 bases between them. CDR3 region: CSVSTGEQFF. As DNA, the CDR3 is TGCAGCGTTTCCACAGGGGAGCAGTTCTTC.

The rearrangement links TRBV5-8 to TRBJ2-1; D is possibly TRBD2 (6 bases). Germline V CDR1 and CDR2: SGHTS, YDEGEE. This CDR3 contains 15 residues. Trimming removed 2 bases at V and 5 bases at J, with 14 bases between. The CDR3 spells CASSFGGTPNNEQFF. Written as DNA, the CDR3 is TGTGCCAGCAGCTTCGGGGGTACACCTAACAATGAGCAGTTCTTC.